This T cell receptor beta chain was recorded in a study of T cells after yellow fever vaccination. This clonotype was detected only a few times. With V trimmed by 3 bases and J by 0 bases, 12 bases remained unmatched. This CDR3 is 19 amino acids long. The germline CDR1 and CDR2 sequences are SGDLS and YYNGEE. TCRdb re-analysed the 5' RACE reads in MiXCR, keeping a single row per CDR3 protein. The sample has about 58,000 distinct CDR3 sequences; approximately 6.5% are singletons. The rearrangement links TRBV9 to TRBJ1-5; the match to TRBD1 covers 10 bases. The source was CD8+ T cells sorted from PBMCs, collected on the day of the first yellow fever vaccination. The source of this sequence is a man aged 18 to 35 who received the YFV17D yellow fever vaccine. Here the CDR3 DNA reads TGTGCCAGCAGCGAGAGGGCCGGGACAGGGGCTTATAGCAATCAGCCCCAGCATTTT. This encodes CASSERAGTGAYSNQPQHF.